The 28 T cell receptor beta chains reported below all come from one sample, sequenced in a study of a mutant IDH1 vaccine in newly diagnosed glioma. The protocol was immunoSEQ multiplex PCR, while the TCRdb copy is restricted to in-frame clones and leaves out a portion. The sample contains under 95,000 clones, around nine tenths of which appear only once. No antigen has been assigned to these receptors. Time point noted: week 5, during vaccination. Every single dose of the vaccine, 300 ug of mutant IDH1 20-mer peptide, came with topical imiquimod. The input for sequencing was PBMCs, taken from a glioma patient whose treatment included an IDH1 peptide vaccine. These receptor sequences come from a woman between 45 and 60 years old with glioma.

This clone has just a few counts. This chain joins TRBV28 and TRBJ1-5; possible D gene TRBD1, 5 bases. The CDR3 consists of 12 residues. Germline CDR1 and CDR2: MDHEN and SYDVKM. The V end was cut by 6 bases, the J end by 6 bases, with 9 bases between. In DNA form, the CDR3 reads TGTGCCAGCAGAAGGGGCATTCAGCCCCAGCATTTT. This codes for CASRRGIQPQHF.

Here the CDR3 reads CASSFYQREQYF. The CDR3 nucleotides are TGTGCCAGCAGTTTTTACCAGCGGGAGCAGTACTTC. The J gene is TRBJ2-7, the V gene TRBV28; a possible D gene is TRBD2 (5 bases). V was shortened by 3 bases and J by 7 bases, with 10 bases between the two germline ends. CDR3 length: 12 residues. Germline V gives CDR1 MDHEN, CDR2 SYDVKM.

The chain has TRBV4-2 and TRBJ1-1, with 8 bases aligning to TRBD1. Trimming removed 0 bases from V and 1 base from J; junction bases left unmatched: 4. CDR1 is LGHNA, CDR2 YNFKEQ, per germline. The CDR3 has 16 amino acids. The CDR3 sequence: CASSQEGQGPNTEAFF. DNA for the CDR3: TGTGCCAGCAGCCAAGAAGGACAGGGTCCGAACACTGAAGCTTTCTTT.

The chain recombines TRBV27 with TRBJ2-2; 10 nucleotides line up with TRBD2. This CDR3 has 15 amino acids. With 5 bases clipped from V and 5 bases from J, the junction kept 5 bases outside the gene matches. From germline, CDR1 is MNHEY and CDR2 SMNVEV (reference sequence). CDR3 sequence (DNA): TGTGCCAGCAGTCCACTAGCGGGACCGACCGGGGAGCTGTTTTTT. Translation: CASSPLAGPTGELFF.

This rearrangement joins TRBV5-6 to TRBJ2-7; D remains ambiguous. CDR3 size: 13 residues. Trimming removed 0 bases from V and 3 bases from J, with 7 bases in between. Germline CDR1 is SGHDT and CDR2 is YYEEEE. CDR3 sequence (DNA): TGTGCCAGCAGCTTGGGAAGATACTACGAGCAGTACTTC. Amino acids: CASSLGRYYEQYF.

The rearrangement links TRBV6-5 to TRBJ2-1; D gene uncertain. V was clipped by 0 bases and J by 4 bases, with 10 bases between them. The CDR3 consists of 15 residues. The germline V gene has CDR1 MNHEY and CDR2 SVGAGI. CDR3 DNA sequence: TGTGCCAGCAGTTACTCGATGGGTTCGTACAATGAGCAGTTCTTC. It specifies CASSYSMGSYNEQFF.

J is TRBJ1-1 and V is TRBV28; D not certain. The germline CDR1 and CDR2 sequences are MDHEN and SYDVKM. The CDR3 has 13 residues. Trimming left V 5 bases short and J 9 bases short, with 16 bases between. The chain's CDR3 is CASSPQSRAKAFF. DNA for the CDR3: TGTGCCAGCAGTCCCCAAAGCCGGGCCAAAGCTTTCTTT.

In DNA, the CDR3 is TGCGCCAGCAGCTACCAGGGACTCGGGGAGACCCAGTACTTC. This codes for CASSYQGLGETQYF. The V call is TRBV4-1, the J call TRBJ2-5, with TRBD2 as a possible D gene (6 bases). CDR1 MGHRA and CDR2 YSYEKL come from the germline V gene. Trimming removed 5 bases from V and 5 bases from J, with 15 bases in between. The CDR3 spans 14 residues.

This sequence joins TRBV19 and TRBJ2-5, with a tentative D call TRBD1 (6 bases). Germline V CDR1 and CDR2: LNHDA, SQIVND (reference sequence). The CDR3 runs to 14 residues. Trimming shortened V by 3 bases and J by 3 bases, and 11 bases separated the two germline ends. CDR3 coding DNA: TGTGCCAGTAGTATCGGGACACTAAAAGAGACCCAGTACTTC. Protein product: CASSIGTLKETQYF.

This clone was observed once. The chain carries TRBV7-3 and TRBJ2-2; the D gene is possibly TRBD1 (6 bases). CDR1 is SGHTA, CDR2 FQGTGA, per germline. V lost 1 base and J 4 bases, leaving 13 bases between the germline ends. This CDR3 contains 16 residues. The CDR3, as DNA: TGTGCCAGCAGCTTAAGAGGTGACAGGTTCACCGGGGAGCTGTTTTTT. Protein product: CASSLRGDRFTGELFF.

The chain employs TRBV28 and TRBJ2-2; TRBD1 matches 8 bases. J lost 1 base, V lost 3 bases, and 1 base had no gene match. This CDR3 spans 15 amino acids. The V gene's germline CDR1 is MDHEN and CDR2 SYDVKM. The CDR3 sequence: CASSFTGGNTGELFF. The DNA for the CDR3 is TGTGCCAGCAGTTTTACAGGGGGGAACACCGGGGAGCTGTTTTTT.

The chain carries TRBV14 and TRBJ2-3, with 7 nucleotides matching TRBD2. In germline, CDR1 is SGHDN, CDR2 FVKESK. The CDR3 runs to 15 residues. V shed 4 bases, J shed 4 bases, and the junction held 8 bases outside the gene matches. The CDR3 spells CASSPLMGGSDTQYF. The CDR3 nucleotides are TGTGCCAGCAGCCCCTTAATGGGAGGGTCAGATACGCAGTATTTT.

In this sample, this clone turned up once. This sequence joins TRBV6-1 and TRBJ1-2; 8 bases fit TRBD1. Germline V gene lookup returns CDR1 MNHNS and CDR2 SASEGT. CDR3 length equals 13 residues. With 5 bases clipped from V and 6 bases from J, the junction kept 5 bases outside the gene matches. CDR3 protein: CASSQGAGNGYTF. CDR3 bases: TGTGCCAGCAGTCAGGGGGCGGGCAATGGCTACACCTTC.

Only a few counts were recorded for this clone. The J gene is TRBJ2-3, the V gene TRBV2; the D gene could be TRBD1 or TRBD2 (5 bases each). V was clipped by 6 bases and J by 0 bases, with 7 bases between them. The CDR3 covers 13 residues. Germline loops: CDR1 SNHLY, CDR2 FYNNEI. The CDR3 region has the DNA TGTGCCAGCAGGTGGGACAGCACAGATACGCAGTATTTT. It specifies CASRWDSTDTQYF.

This chain uses TRBV2 with TRBJ2-5, with D hard to call. The CDR3 is made up of 13 amino acids. The ends were cut back, 3 bases at V and 6 bases at J, with 11 bases in the middle. Germline V lookup: CDR1 SNHLY, CDR2 FYNNEI. The CDR3 sequence is CASSEVGLQTQYF. The CDR3, as DNA: TGTGCCAGCAGTGAGGTCGGTTTGCAGACCCAGTACTTC.

The count of this clone is one. The chain links TRBV28 to TRBJ2-7, with D tentatively TRBD2 (6 bases). Germline assignment: CDR1 MDHEN and CDR2 SYDVKM. Trimming took 7 bases from V and 10 from J, leaving 26 bases between them. This CDR3 comprises 15 residues. Here the CDR3 DNA reads TGTGCCAGCAAACTACAGGACACGTTAGGAGGGCCCCAGTACTTC. Its translation is CASKLQDTLGGPQYF.

J is TRBJ2-3 and V is TRBV27, with 8 bases identical to TRBD2. CDR3 size: 12 residues. V lost 5 bases to trimming and J lost 13 bases; unmatched junction nucleotides: 8. Germline V gene sequence: CDR1 MNHEY, CDR2 SMNVEV (reference sequence). Here the CDR3 reads CASSHGLASKYF. Here the CDR3 DNA reads TGTGCCAGCAGTCATGGACTAGCTTCTAAGTATTTT.

This chain joins TRBV19 and TRBJ2-1; a possible D gene is TRBD2 (6 bases). Trimming took 2 bases from V and 2 from J, leaving 16 bases between them. This CDR3 contains 17 residues. The germline CDR1 and CDR2 sequences are LNHDA and SQIVND (reference sequence). The chain's CDR3 is CASSISKGWRAYNEQFF. The DNA of the CDR3 is TGTGCCAGTAGTATATCCAAGGGATGGAGGGCCTACAATGAGCAGTTCTTC.

V is TRBV9 and J is TRBJ2-3, with no clear D. Looked up from germline, CDR1 is SGDLS and CDR2 is YYNGEE. The CDR3 sequence is 14 residues long. Trimming cost V 0 bases and J 0 bases, with 5 bases left between them. The CDR3 protein is CASSVEVSTDTQYF. In nucleotides, the CDR3 is TGTGCCAGCAGCGTAGAGGTGAGCACAGATACGCAGTATTTT.

This chain joins TRBV5-6 and TRBJ1-1; D ambiguous. CDR1 and CDR2 from the germline V gene are SGHDT and YYEEEE. This CDR3 has 12 residues. V was pared by 0 bases and J by 5 bases, with 5 bases between. The CDR3 DNA reads TGTGCCAGCAGCTTGGATGCAACTGAAGCTTTCTTT. Translated, it gives CASSLDATEAFF.

This clone was picked up one time. This chain connects TRBV28 to TRBJ1-6, with a possible D match to TRBD1 (5 bases). CDR3 length: 12 amino acids. Germline loops: CDR1 MDHEN, CDR2 SYDVKM. V dropped 8 bases and J dropped 6 bases, with 8 bases sitting between them. The CDR3 region has the DNA TGTGCCAGCTCTGACAGTAATTCACCCCTCCACTTT. The encoded protein is CASSDSNSPLHF.

The chain is built from TRBV30 and TRBJ2-7; 9 nucleotides match TRBD1. The V gene end was trimmed by 5 bases and the J gene end by 3 bases; junction bases not matched to a gene: 11. The length of the CDR3 is 15 residues. Germline V gene lookup returns CDR1 GTSNPN and CDR2 SVGIG (reference sequence). The DNA for the CDR3 is TGTGCCTGGGCGGCCCGGACAGGGGTATTCTACGAGCAGTACTTC. Protein product: CAWAARTGVFYEQYF.

The chain is built from TRBV27 and TRBJ2-7, with D unresolved. CDR3 length equals 9 residues. The germline V gene encodes CDR1 MNHEY and CDR2 SMNVEV (reference sequence). V was shortened by 6 bases and J by 3 bases, with 0 bases between the two germline ends. The CDR3 sequence: CASSYEQYF. The CDR3, as DNA: TGTGCCAGCAGCTACGAGCAGTACTTC.

The chain couples TRBV27 to TRBJ1-6; D remains unclear. The CDR3 consists of 15 residues. Germline values: CDR1 MNHEY, CDR2 SMNVEV (reference sequence). The germline V and J ends were trimmed by 5 bases and 0 bases, with 8 bases remaining between them. For the CDR3, the DNA is TGTGCCAGCAGTCCCTCCCTCTCCTATAATTCACCCCTCCACTTT. Translating gives CASSPSLSYNSPLHF.

The rearrangement links TRBV5-1 to TRBJ1-4, with D possibly matching TRBD1 (5 bases). The CDR3 has 16 amino acids. The V gene's germline CDR1 is SGHRS and CDR2 YFSETQ. V was trimmed by 4 bases and J by 5 bases, leaving 18 bases between them. CDR3 sequence: CASSPGGTRGNEKLFF. CDR3 nucleotide sequence: TGCGCCAGCAGCCCCGGGGGGACGCGGGGGAATGAAAAACTGTTTTTT.

V gene TRBV2 combines with J gene TRBJ2-2, with a tentative D call TRBD1 (6 bases). CDR1 is SNHLY and CDR2 is FYNNEI in the germline V gene. The CDR3 spans 15 residues. V dropped 4 bases and J dropped 4 bases, with 13 bases sitting between them. CDR3 sequence reads: CASSVAGDFTGELFF. The CDR3 bases are TGTGCCAGCAGTGTTGCAGGGGATTTCACCGGGGAGCTGTTTTTT. Variable domain in full (rest from reference TRBV2 and TRBJ2-2): EPEVTQTPSHQVTQMGQEVILRCVPISNHLYFYWYRQILGQKVEFLVSFYNNEISEKSEIFDDQFSVERPDGSNFTLKIRSTKLEDSAMYFCASSVAGDFTGELFFGEGSRLTVL.

The chain couples TRBV7-8 to TRBJ1-1; D is undetermined. Germline V gene sequence: CDR1 SGHVS, CDR2 FQNEAQ. Trimming took off 1 base at V and 2 bases at J, with 14 bases between the two ends. The CDR3 runs to 16 residues. CDR3: CASSLGQTLLNTEAFF. CDR3 coding DNA: TGTGCCAGCAGCTTAGGGCAGACTCTCCTCAACACTGAAGCTTTCTTT.

This clone has just one count. The chain uses TRBV11-2 and TRBJ2-7, with a tentative D call TRBD2 (6 bases). Looked up from germline, CDR1 is SGHAT and CDR2 is FQNNGV. Trimming removed 0 bases from V and 8 bases from J, with 14 bases in between. The CDR3 has 14 amino acids. The CDR3: CASSLEWAEGKQYF. The DNA for the CDR3 is TGTGCCAGCAGCTTAGAATGGGCGGAGGGAAAGCAGTACTTC.